The 20 T cell receptor beta chains presented below share a single source sample, sequenced in a study of vaccination and CD4 T cells after COVID-19 (dated by TCRdb to the early 2020s). The treatment or condition label, as the study defines it: approximately 11-day PBMC culture with coronavirus spike peptide pools or control peptides (ViraFEST assay). Their recognized antigens are unknown. The library relied on PCR. These reads were obtained on an Illumina iSeq 100. DNA from cultured CD4+ T cells was subjected to TCR sequencing with the Oncomine TCR Beta short-read assay at the Johns Hopkins FTIC core. TCRdb reworked the public reads: Q25 trimming with fastp, MiXCR clone assembly, productive beta chains retained. Entries that share a CDR3 protein sequence are merged under the most common genes and DNA. Recorded for this sample are several thousand distinct CDR3 sequences; approximately 59% of them occurred a single time. The ten largest clones represent roughly a sixth of the sample.

The specimen was cultured CD4+ T cells from blood, collected after SARS-CoV-2 vaccination. The receptors were sampled from a human donor with COVID-19.

The chain couples TRBV7-2 to TRBJ2-2, with 7 bases fitting TRBD2. Germline-derived CDR1 and CDR2 are SGHTA and FQGNSA. Trimming cost V 4 bases and J 6 bases; bases outside gene matches: 11. CDR3 length: 16 residues. The CDR3 DNA is TGTGCCAGCAGCTCCCCGGGTGGCGGGGGTCCCGGGGAGCTGTTTTTT. Translating gives CASSSPGGGGPGELFF.

The chain links TRBV19 to TRBJ2-3; TRBD2 matches at 9 bases. The germline CDR1 and CDR2 sequences are LNHDA and SQIVND (reference sequence). The V and J ends lost 3 bases and 4 bases, in that order; junction bases with no gene match: 5. The length of the CDR3 is 15 residues. The CDR3 sequence: CASSIRAGGADTQYF. The CDR3 DNA reads TGTGCCAGTAGTATTCGAGCGGGGGGAGCAGATACGCAGTATTTT.

This rearrangement joins TRBV2 to TRBJ2-3; D is ambiguous. V shed 5 bases and J shed 5 bases, with 14 bases lying between them. The CDR3 loop spans 14 amino acids. In germline, CDR1 is SNHLY, CDR2 FYNNEI. Here the CDR3 DNA reads TGTGCCAGCAGTACTACAGACCGCAAAGATACGCAGTATTTT. Protein: CASSTTDRKDTQYF.

In this sample, this clonotype turned up once. The rearrangement joins TRBV2 to TRBJ2-5; 11 nucleotides line up with TRBD1. The CDR3 loop spans 14 amino acids. The germline V gene encodes CDR1 SNHLY and CDR2 FYNNEI. Unmatched junction bases numbered 2, after V lost 5 bases and J lost 3 bases. The CDR3 is CASSRDRGKETQYF. The CDR3, as DNA: TGTGCCAGCAGTAGGGACAGGGGGAAAGAGACCCAGTACTTC.

The chain joins TRBV7-6 to TRBJ1-1; 7 bases are a match to TRBD1. With V trimmed by 1 base and J by 3 bases, 2 bases remained unmatched. Germline lookup yields CDR1 SGHVS and CDR2 FNYEAQ. The CDR3 contains 14 residues. The CDR3 region is CASSLVTGDTEAFF. CDR3 DNA sequence: TGTGCCAGCAGCTTAGTTACAGGGGACACTGAAGCTTTCTTT.

V usage is TRBV28 and J usage is TRBJ1-5; D not resolved. The CDR3 length is 13 residues. V was trimmed by 6 bases and J by 11 bases, leaving 17 bases between them. Germline values: CDR1 MDHEN, CDR2 SYDVKM. CDR3 sequence: CASSSGVFTAQHF. The CDR3 nucleotides are TGTGCCAGCAGCTCCGGGGTCTTCACGGCCCAGCATTTT.

This chain connects TRBV5-4 to TRBJ1-5, with D hard to call. Deletions cut 4 bases from V and 1 base from J, with 15 bases between. CDR1 SGHNT and CDR2 YYREEE come from the germline V gene (reference sequence). The CDR3 contains 16 residues. This CDR3 reads CASSLGPFASNQPQHF. For the CDR3, the DNA is TGTGCCAGCAGCCTAGGTCCGTTCGCGAGCAATCAGCCCCAGCATTTT.

This clonotype was counted between two and nine times. The chain is built from TRBV7-2 and TRBJ1-6; D is unclear. The CDR3 sequence is 11 residues long. V was pared by 2 bases and J by 7 bases, with 0 bases between. Germline V gene sequence: CDR1 SGHTA, CDR2 FQGNSA. This CDR3 is CASSLNSPLHF. In DNA form, the CDR3 reads TGTGCCAGCAGCTTAAATTCACCCCTCCACTTT.

The V call is TRBV20-1, the J call TRBJ2-3, with 8 bases lining up with TRBD1. Germline assignment: CDR1 DFQATT and CDR2 SNEGSKA (reference sequence). The V segment lost 3 bases and the J segment 7 bases; nucleotides outside the gene matches: 9. The CDR3 sequence is 14 residues long. CDR3 in DNA: TGCAGTGCTAGCGTGCAGGGGGCGCGGAATACGCAGTATTTT. It is translated as CSASVQGARNTQYF.

This clonotype was observed a handful of times. The chain employs TRBV27 and TRBJ1-6, with D hard to call. From germline, CDR1 is MNHEY and CDR2 SMNVEV (reference sequence). V was trimmed by 10 bases and J by 0 bases, leaving 7 bases between them. The CDR3 is made up of 13 amino acids. For the CDR3, the DNA is TGTGCCACCCGAAGCTCCTATAATTCACCCCTCCACTTT. This gives the protein CATRSSYNSPLHF.

Only a few counts were recorded for this clonotype. The genes are TRBV24-1 and TRBJ2-3; 10 bases align to TRBD1. There are 15 residues in the CDR3. The V gene end was trimmed by 3 bases and the J gene end by 6 bases; junction bases not matched to a gene: 5. The germline gives CDR1 KGHDR, CDR2 SFDVKD. The CDR3 sequence is CATSDRGTGVDTQYF. In DNA, the CDR3 is TGTGCCACCAGTGATCGAGGGACAGGGGTTGATACGCAGTATTTT.

The chain is built from TRBV24-1 and TRBJ1-2, with D possibly matching TRBD1 (5 bases). V lost 6 bases and J 3 bases, leaving 7 bases between the germline ends. The germline V gene has CDR1 KGHDR and CDR2 SFDVKD. The CDR3 is made up of 12 amino acids. CDR3 protein: CATSQGHYGYTF. CDR3 nucleotide sequence: TGTGCCACCAGTCAGGGTCACTATGGCTACACCTTC.

The V gene is TRBV18, the J gene TRBJ2-7; 7 bases line up with TRBD2. The germline CDR1 and CDR2 sequences are KGHSH and LQKENI. J gave up 2 bases and V 3 bases, and 7 bases lay outside the gene matches. This CDR3 comprises 15 residues. The CDR3 loop reads CASSPSPAGAYEQYF. CDR3 DNA sequence: TGTGCCAGCTCACCTTCACCGGCGGGGGCCTACGAGCAGTACTTC.

This clonotype was observed a handful of times. V is TRBV6-1 and J is TRBJ1-5, with 9 bases identical to TRBD1. This CDR3 is built from 13 residues. Germline CDR1 reads MNHNS; CDR2 reads SASEGT. V gave up 6 bases and J gave up 4 bases; unmatched junction bases: 1. This chain's CDR3 is CASRDRGNQPQHF. For the CDR3, the DNA is TGTGCCAGCAGAGACAGGGGGAATCAGCCCCAGCATTTT.

This clonotype was recorded a few times. In DNA, the CDR3 is TGTGCCAGCAGCTTAGGTGGCCAGTCGGGTTCACCCCTCCACTTT. It translates to CASSLGGQSGSPLHF. This chain connects TRBV7-9 to TRBJ1-6; D is uncertain. This CDR3 has 15 residues. Germline V gene sequence: CDR1 SEHNR, CDR2 FQNEAQ (reference sequence). Trimming stripped 1 base from V and 9 bases from J, with 13 bases between.

This clonotype was counted a few times. The rearrangement joins TRBV20-1 to TRBJ2-7; TRBD1 aligns across 7 bases. CDR3 size: 11 residues. Germline V gene sequence: CDR1 DFQATT, CDR2 SNEGSKA (reference sequence). CDR3 bases: TGCATCAACAGGGGTACGGTCGAGCAGTACTTC. Translated: CINRGTVEQYF.

This clonotype was seen a handful of times. This chain links TRBV20-1 with TRBJ1-5; no clear D. The CDR3 contains 15 residues. V lost 6 bases to trimming and J lost 2 bases, with 17 bases between them. Germline lookup yields CDR1 DFQATT and CDR2 SNEGSKA (reference sequence). The CDR3 region is CSASEGRFGNQPQHF. The DNA of the CDR3 is TGCAGTGCCTCTGAAGGGAGATTTGGCAATCAGCCCCAGCATTTT.

V usage is TRBV30 and J usage is TRBJ1-5; D is perhaps TRBD1 (6 bases). V lost 2 bases, J lost 2 bases, and 19 bases lay in between. This CDR3 is 17 amino acids long. CDR1 and CDR2 from the germline V gene are GTSNPN and SVGIG (reference sequence). The CDR3 nucleotides read TGTGCCTGGAGTCAGCGGATGGGGGCGCGAGGCAATCAGCCCCAGCATTTT. Residues: CAWSQRMGARGNQPQHF.

The chain is built from TRBV6-1 and TRBJ2-1; maybe TRBD2 (7 bases). Germline assignment: CDR1 MNHNS and CDR2 SASEGT. V lost 10 bases, J lost 4 bases, and 17 bases lay in between. This CDR3 spans 14 amino acids. This CDR3 reads CAISAGRGYNEQFF. The DNA of the CDR3 is TGTGCCATCTCCGCGGGGAGGGGGTACAATGAGCAGTTCTTC.

V usage is TRBV6-2 or TRBV6-3 and J usage is TRBJ1-5, with TRBD1 identical over 10 bases. Germline CDR1 MNHEY, CDR2 SVGEGT. J was trimmed by 4 bases and V by 9 bases; bases with no gene match: 15. The CDR3 is 17 amino acids. CDR3 sequence (DNA): TGTGCCAGTAAGTCCGGGACAGGGGCCGCACCGAATCAGCCCCAGCATTTT. It specifies CASKSGTGAAPNQPQHF.